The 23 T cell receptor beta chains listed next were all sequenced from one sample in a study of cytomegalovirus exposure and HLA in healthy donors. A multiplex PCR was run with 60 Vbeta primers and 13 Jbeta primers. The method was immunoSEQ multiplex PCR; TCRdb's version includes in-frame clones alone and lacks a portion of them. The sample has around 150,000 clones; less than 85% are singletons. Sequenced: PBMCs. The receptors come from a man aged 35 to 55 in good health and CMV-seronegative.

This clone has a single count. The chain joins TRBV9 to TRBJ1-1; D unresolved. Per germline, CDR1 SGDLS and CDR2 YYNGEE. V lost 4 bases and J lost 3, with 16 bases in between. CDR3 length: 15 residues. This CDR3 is CASSSPPESYTEAFF. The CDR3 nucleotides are TGTGCCAGCAGCTCTCCCCCCGAGTCCTACACTGAAGCTTTCTTT.

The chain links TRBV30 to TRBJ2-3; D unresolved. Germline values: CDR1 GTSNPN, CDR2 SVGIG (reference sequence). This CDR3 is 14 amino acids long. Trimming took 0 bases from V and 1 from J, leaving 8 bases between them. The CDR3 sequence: CAWSVSSRTDTQYF. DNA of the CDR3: TGTGCCTGGAGTGTATCGAGCCGCACAGATACGCAGTATTTT.

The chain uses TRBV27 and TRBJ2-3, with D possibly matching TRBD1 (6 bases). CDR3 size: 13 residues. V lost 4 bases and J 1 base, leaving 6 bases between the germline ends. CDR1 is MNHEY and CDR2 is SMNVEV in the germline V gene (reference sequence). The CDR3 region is CASSWGRTDTQYF. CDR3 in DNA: TGTGCCAGCAGTTGGGGGCGCACAGATACGCAGTATTTT.

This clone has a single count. The CDR3 bases are TGTGCCAGTAACGAGGGTTCCGACCCACAAAGGGGGCCCAAAAACATTCAGTACTTC. Translated: CASNEGSDPQRGPKNIQYF. The V call is TRBV19, the J call TRBJ2-4; 7 bases align to TRBD1. Unmatched junction bases numbered 20, after V lost 7 bases and J lost 2 bases. CDR1 and CDR2 from the germline V gene are LNHDA and SQIVND (reference sequence). This CDR3 contains 19 residues. The entire variable domain, with the rest obtained from reference TRBV19 and TRBJ2-4, is as follows: DGGITQSPKYLFRKEGQNVTLSCEQNLNHDAMYWYRQDPGQGLRLIYYSQIVNDFQKGDIAEGYSVSREKKESFPLTVTSAQKNPTAFYLCASNEGSDPQRGPKNIQYFGAGTRLSVL.

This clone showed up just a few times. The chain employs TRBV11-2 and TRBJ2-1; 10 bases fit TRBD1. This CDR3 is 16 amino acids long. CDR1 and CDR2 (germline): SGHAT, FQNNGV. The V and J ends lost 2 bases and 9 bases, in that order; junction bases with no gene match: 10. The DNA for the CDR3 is TGTGCCAGCAGCTTATCGGACAGGGGGTACACACGTGAGCAGTTCTTC. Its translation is CASSLSDRGYTREQFF.

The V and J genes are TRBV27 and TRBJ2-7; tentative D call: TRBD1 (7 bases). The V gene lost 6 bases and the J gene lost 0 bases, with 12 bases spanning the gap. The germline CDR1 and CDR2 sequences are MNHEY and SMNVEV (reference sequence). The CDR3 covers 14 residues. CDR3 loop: CASSPGDSSYEQYF. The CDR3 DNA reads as TGTGCCAGCAGCCCGGGGGACAGCTCCTACGAGCAGTACTTC.

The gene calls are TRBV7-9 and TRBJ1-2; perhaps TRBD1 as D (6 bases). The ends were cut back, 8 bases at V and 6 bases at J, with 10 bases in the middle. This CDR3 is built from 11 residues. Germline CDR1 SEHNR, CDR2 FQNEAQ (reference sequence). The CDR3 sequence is CASGGGHGYTF. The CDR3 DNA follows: TGTGCCAGCGGGGGGGGGCATGGCTACACCTTC.

The CDR3 region has the DNA TGTGCCAGTAGTAGGGAGGGGCTGAACACTGAAGCTTTCTTT. Protein sequence: CASSREGLNTEAFF. The rearrangement links TRBV19 to TRBJ1-1; the D gene is possibly TRBD1 (5 bases). CDR3 length: 14 amino acids. The V and J ends lost 4 bases and 0 bases respectively, with 9 bases between them. Germline lookup yields CDR1 LNHDA and CDR2 SQIVND (reference sequence).

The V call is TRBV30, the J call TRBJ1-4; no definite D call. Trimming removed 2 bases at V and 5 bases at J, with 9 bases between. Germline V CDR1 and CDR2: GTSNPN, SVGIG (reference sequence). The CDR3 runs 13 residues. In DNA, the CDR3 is TGTGCCTGGAGTAACAGCCGCAATGAAAAACTGTTTTTT. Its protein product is CAWSNSRNEKLFF.

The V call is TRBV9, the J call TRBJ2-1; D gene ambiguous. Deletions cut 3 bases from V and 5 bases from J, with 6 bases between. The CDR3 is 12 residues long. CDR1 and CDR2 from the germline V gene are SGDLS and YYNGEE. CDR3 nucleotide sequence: TGTGCCAGCAGCGCCTCAGACAATGAGCAGTTCTTC. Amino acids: CASSASDNEQFF.

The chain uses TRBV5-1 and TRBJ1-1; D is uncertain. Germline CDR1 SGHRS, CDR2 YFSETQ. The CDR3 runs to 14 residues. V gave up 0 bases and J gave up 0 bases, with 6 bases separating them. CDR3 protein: CASSLDRLNTEAFF. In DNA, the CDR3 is TGCGCCAGCAGCTTGGACAGACTGAACACTGAAGCTTTCTTT. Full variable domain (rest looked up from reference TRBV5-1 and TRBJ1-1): KAGVTQTPRYLIKTRGQQVTLSCSPISGHRSVSWYQQTPGQGLQFLFEYFSETQRNKGNFPGRFSGRQFSNSRSEMNVSTLELGDSALYLCASSLDRLNTEAFFGQGTRLTVV.

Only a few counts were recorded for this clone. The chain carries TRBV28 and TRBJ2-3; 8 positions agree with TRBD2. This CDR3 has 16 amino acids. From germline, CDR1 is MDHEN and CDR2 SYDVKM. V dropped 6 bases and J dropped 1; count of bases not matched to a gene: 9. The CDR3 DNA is TGTGCCAGCAGCGCACTCGGGCGGGGGGGCACAGATACGCAGTATTTT. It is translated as CASSALGRGGTDTQYF.

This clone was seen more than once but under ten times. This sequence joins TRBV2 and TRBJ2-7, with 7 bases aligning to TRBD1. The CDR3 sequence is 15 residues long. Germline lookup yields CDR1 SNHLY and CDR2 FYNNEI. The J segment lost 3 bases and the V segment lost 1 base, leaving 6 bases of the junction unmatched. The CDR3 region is CASSEVDRAGYEQYF. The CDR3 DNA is TGTGCCAGCAGTGAAGTCGACAGGGCGGGCTACGAGCAGTACTTC.

The CDR3 spells CASTRTSFYNEQFF. DNA for the CDR3: TGTGCCAGCACTCGGACTAGCTTCTACAATGAGCAGTTCTTC. The V call is TRBV5-8, the J call TRBJ2-1, with 8 bases aligning to TRBD2. The V gene's germline CDR1 is SGHTS and CDR2 YDEGEE. Losses at the gene ends were 6 bases for V and 3 bases for J; bases not matched to a gene: 5. The CDR3 is made up of 14 amino acids. The full variable domain, its missing parts supplied by reference TRBV5-8 and TRBJ2-1, is EAGVTQSPTHLIKTRGQQATLRCSPISGHTSVYWYQQALGLGLQFLLWYDEGEERNRGNFPPRFSGRQFPNYSSELNVNALELEDSALYLCASTRTSFYNEQFFGPGTRLTVL.

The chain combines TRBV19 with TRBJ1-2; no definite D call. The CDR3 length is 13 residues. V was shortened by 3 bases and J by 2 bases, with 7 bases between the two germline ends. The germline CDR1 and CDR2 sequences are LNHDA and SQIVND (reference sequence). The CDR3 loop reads CASSITENYGYTF. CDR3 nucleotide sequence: TGTGCCAGTAGTATCACAGAGAACTATGGCTACACCTTC.

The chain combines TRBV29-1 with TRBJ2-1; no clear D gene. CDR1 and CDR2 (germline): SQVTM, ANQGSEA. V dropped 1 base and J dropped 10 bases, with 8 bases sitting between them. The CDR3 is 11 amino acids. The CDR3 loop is CSVEGVGEQFF. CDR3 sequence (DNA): TGCAGCGTTGAAGGTGTCGGGGAGCAGTTCTTC.

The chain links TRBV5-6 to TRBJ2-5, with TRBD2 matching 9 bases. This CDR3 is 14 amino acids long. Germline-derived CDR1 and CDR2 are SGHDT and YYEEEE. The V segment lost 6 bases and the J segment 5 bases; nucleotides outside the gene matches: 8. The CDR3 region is CASIPRGGVETQYF. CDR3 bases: TGTGCCAGCATACCGCGGGGGGGCGTGGAGACCCAGTACTTC.

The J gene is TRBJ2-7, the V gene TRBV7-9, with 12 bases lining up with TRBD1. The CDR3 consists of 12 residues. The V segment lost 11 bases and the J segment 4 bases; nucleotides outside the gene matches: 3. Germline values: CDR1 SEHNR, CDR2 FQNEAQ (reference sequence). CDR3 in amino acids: CAGGQGAYEQYF. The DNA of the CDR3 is TGTGCCGGGGGACAGGGGGCTTACGAGCAGTACTTC.

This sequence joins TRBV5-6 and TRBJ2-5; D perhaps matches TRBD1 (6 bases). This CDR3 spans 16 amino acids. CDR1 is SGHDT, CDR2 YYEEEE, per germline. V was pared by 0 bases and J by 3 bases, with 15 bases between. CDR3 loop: CASSLARTEVEETQYF. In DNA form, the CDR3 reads TGTGCCAGCAGCTTGGCCAGGACAGAAGTCGAAGAGACCCAGTACTTC.

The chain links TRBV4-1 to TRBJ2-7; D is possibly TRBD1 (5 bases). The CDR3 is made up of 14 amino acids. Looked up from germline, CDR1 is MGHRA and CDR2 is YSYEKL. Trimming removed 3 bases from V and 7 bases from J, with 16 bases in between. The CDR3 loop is CASSHAGPAGEQYF. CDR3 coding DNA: TGCGCCAGCAGCCATGCAGGGCCTGCTGGGGAGCAGTACTTC.

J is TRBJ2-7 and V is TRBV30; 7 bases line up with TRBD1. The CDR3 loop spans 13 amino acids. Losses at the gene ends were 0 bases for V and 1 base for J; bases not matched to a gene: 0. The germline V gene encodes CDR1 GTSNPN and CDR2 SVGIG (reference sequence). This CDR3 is CAWSVTGSYEQYF. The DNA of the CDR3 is TGTGCCTGGAGTGTGACAGGGTCCTACGAGCAGTACTTC.

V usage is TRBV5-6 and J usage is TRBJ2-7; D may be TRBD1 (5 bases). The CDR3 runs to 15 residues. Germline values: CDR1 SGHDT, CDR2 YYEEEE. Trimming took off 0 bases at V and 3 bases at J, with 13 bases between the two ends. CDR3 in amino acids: CASSLARQHHYEQYF. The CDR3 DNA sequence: TGTGCCAGCAGCTTGGCCCGACAGCACCACTACGAGCAGTACTTC.

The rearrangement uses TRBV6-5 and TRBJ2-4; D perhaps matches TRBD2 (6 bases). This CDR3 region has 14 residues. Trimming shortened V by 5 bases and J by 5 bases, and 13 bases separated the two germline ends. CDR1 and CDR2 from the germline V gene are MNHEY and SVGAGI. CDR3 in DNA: TGTGCCAGCAGTCCCTCGTCGGGGGAAAACATTCAGTACTTC. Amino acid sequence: CASSPSSGENIQYF.